This TCR beta chain was obtained from a study of PD-1 blockade in classical Hodgkin lymphoma. Study context: Every 2 weeks, patients had 3 mg/kg nivolumab intravenously. Whole-study findings and limits: Complete responders possessed baseline diversity comparable to newly diagnosed patients. CD4+ but not CD8+ TCR diversity rose significantly by C4D1. Before treatment, TCR diversity in newly diagnosed patients was reportedly lower than in healthy donors.

After autologous stem cell transplantation all patients relapsed, and prior brentuximab vedotin exposure differed between cohorts. A word on this clone: The antigen is unknown.

Clones were read by immunoSEQ multiplex PCR, and TCRdb kept only the in-frame ones, dropping some. The sample lists some 96,000 clones; around 80% were seen once. CDR3 length equals 13 residues. The V and J ends lost 2 bases and 4 bases respectively, with 5 bases between them. Germline CDR1 SGHAT, CDR2 FQDESV (reference sequence). The clonotype comes from a human donor with classical Hodgkin lymphoma. The chain links TRBV11-1 to TRBJ2-2; D call uncertain. Sequenced here: peripheral blood mononuclear cells (PBMCs), sampled at baseline. DNA for the CDR3: TGTGCCAGCAGCTTACACTTCACCGGGGAGCTGTTTTTT. This sequence encodes CASSLHFTGELFF.